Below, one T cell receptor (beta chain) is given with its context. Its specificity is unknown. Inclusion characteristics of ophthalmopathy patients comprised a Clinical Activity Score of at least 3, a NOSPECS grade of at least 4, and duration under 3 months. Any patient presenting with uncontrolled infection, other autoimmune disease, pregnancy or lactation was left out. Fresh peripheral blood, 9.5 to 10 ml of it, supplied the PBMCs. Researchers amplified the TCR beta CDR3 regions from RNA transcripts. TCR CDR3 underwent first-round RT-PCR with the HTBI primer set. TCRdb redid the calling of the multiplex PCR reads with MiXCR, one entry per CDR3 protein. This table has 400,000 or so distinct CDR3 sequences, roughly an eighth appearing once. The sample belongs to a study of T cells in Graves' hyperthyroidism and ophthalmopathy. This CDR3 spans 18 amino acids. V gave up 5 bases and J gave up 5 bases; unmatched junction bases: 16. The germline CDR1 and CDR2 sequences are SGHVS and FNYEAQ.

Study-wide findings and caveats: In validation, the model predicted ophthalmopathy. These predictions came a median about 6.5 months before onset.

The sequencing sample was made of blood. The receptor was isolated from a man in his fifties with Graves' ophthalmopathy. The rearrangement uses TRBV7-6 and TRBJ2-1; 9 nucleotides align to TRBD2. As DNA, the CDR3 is TGTGCCAGCAGCCCCCAACCCGGTGTAGCGGGGGTTAACAATGAGCAGTTCTTC. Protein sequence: CASSPQPGVAGVNNEQFF.